These 9 T cell receptor beta chains share one sample of origin, sequenced in a study of shared clonotypes between healthy human individuals. Libraries were prepared by immunoSEQ multiplex PCR; TCRdb keeps only in-frame clonotypes and omits some of them. The sample has more than 2,000,000 clones, 80% to 95% seen once. Sequencing was carried out using naive CD4+ T cells from PBMCs. Subset meaning: CD45RA+ positively selected. The receptors were sampled from a man aged 18 to 30 in good health. Some clones in this sample may be carry-over from other donors' samples.

The chain employs TRBV29-1 and TRBJ2-5; 7 nucleotides align to TRBD2. This CDR3 contains 13 residues. Germline trimming cut 7 bases from V and 4 bases from J; bases unmatched to any gene: 9. Germline V gene lookup returns CDR1 SQVTM and CDR2 ANQGSEA. CDR3: CSAGGRASETQYF. The CDR3 DNA reads TGCAGCGCTGGGGGGAGGGCCTCAGAGACCCAGTACTTC.

The V call is TRBV5-1, the J call TRBJ2-2; 8 bases match TRBD2. This CDR3 spans 16 amino acids. J was trimmed by 6 bases and V by 4 bases; bases with no gene match: 11. Germline V gives CDR1 SGHRS, CDR2 YFSETQ. The CDR3 sequence: CASSPEPGLVAGELFF. The CDR3 DNA reads as TGCGCCAGCAGCCCGGAACCGGGACTAGTGGCCGGGGAGCTGTTTTTT.

V is TRBV11-1 and J is TRBJ2-7, with D tentatively TRBD1 (6 bases). The CDR3 length is 15 residues. V was trimmed by 1 base and J by 4 bases, leaving 14 bases between them. Germline V gene lookup returns CDR1 SGHAT and CDR2 FQDESV (reference sequence). The CDR3 sequence: CASSLERSGAYEQYF. DNA of the CDR3: TGTGCCAGCAGCTTAGAGCGCTCAGGGGCTTACGAGCAGTACTTC.

The chain carries TRBV6-6 and TRBJ2-1; 10 nucleotides align to TRBD2. The CDR3 spans 16 residues. Germline-derived CDR1 and CDR2 are MNHNY and SVGAGI (reference sequence). V gave up 6 bases and J gave up 5 bases; unmatched junction bases: 10. The CDR3, as DNA: TGTGCCAGCAGCCCCTTCGGTAGCGGGAGGCACAATGAGCAGTTCTTC. Translation gives CASSPFGSGRHNEQFF.

This clone occurred once. Written as DNA, the CDR3 is TGTGCCAGCAGGAGGACAGTGAGGGGTCCCACTGAAGCTTTCTTT. Translating it yields CASRRTVRGPTEAFF. The rearrangement joins TRBV11-2 to TRBJ1-1, with D maybe TRBD1 (6 bases). Trimming took off 6 bases at V and 4 bases at J, with 18 bases between the two ends. This CDR3 region has 15 residues. Germline V gives CDR1 SGHAT, CDR2 FQNNGV. The full variable domain, in which reference TRBV11-2 and TRBJ1-1 provide the parts outside the CDR3, is EAGVAQSPRYKIIEKRQSVAFWCNPISGHATLYWYQQILGQGPKLLIQFQNNGVVDDSQLPKDRFSAERLKGVDSTLKIQPAKLEDSAVYLCASRRTVRGPTEAFFGQGTRLTVV.

The V call is TRBV30, the J call TRBJ2-3, with D possibly matching TRBD1 (6 bases). V was clipped by 2 bases and J by 6 bases, with 12 bases between them. The CDR3 sequence is 13 residues long. Looked up from germline, CDR1 is GTSNPN and CDR2 is SVGIG (reference sequence). DNA of the CDR3: TGTGCCTGGAGTAGGGGGAGCCAGGATACGCAGTATTTT. Translation gives CAWSRGSQDTQYF.

This chain links TRBV19 with TRBJ2-2; possible D gene TRBD2, 7 bases. This CDR3 has 14 amino acids. Trimming removed 4 bases at V and 7 bases at J, with 13 bases between. Germline CDR1 and CDR2: LNHDA and SQIVND (reference sequence). Written as DNA, the CDR3 is TGTGCCAGTAGTAGTCGGGGGGCGCACGGGGAGCTGTTTTTT. It encodes CASSSRGAHGELFF. Complete variable domain (other parts from reference TRBV19 and TRBJ2-2): DGGITQSPKYLFRKEGQNVTLSCEQNLNHDAMYWYRQDPGQGLRLIYYSQIVNDFQKGDIAEGYSVSREKKESFPLTVTSAQKNPTAFYLCASSSRGAHGELFFGEGSRLTVL.

The chain couples TRBV29-1 to TRBJ1-1; TRBD1 matches 7 bases. Germline assignment: CDR1 SQVTM and CDR2 ANQGSEA. After removal of 7 bases from V and 1 base from J, the junction contained 6 bases not matched to a gene. There are 13 residues in the CDR3. DNA of the CDR3: TGCAGCGCCAGGGGACAGCGGAACACTGAAGCTTTCTTT. Translation: CSARGQRNTEAFF.

The chain combines TRBV2 with TRBJ2-1, with D tentatively TRBD2 (7 bases). The CDR3 has 16 residues. Germline CDR1 is SNHLY and CDR2 is FYNNEI. V lost 7 bases and J lost 0, with 16 bases in between. The CDR3 DNA follows: TGTGCCAGCACCAAGGGGGGCGGGAGCTCCTACAATGAGCAGTTCTTC. This codes for CASTKGGGSSYNEQFF.